This TCR beta chain is from a study of blood T cell repertoires in COVID-19. CDR3 length equals 14 residues. The germline V gene has CDR1 ENHRY and CDR2 SYGVKD. Trimming removed 6 bases at V and 5 bases at J, with 16 bases between. Generated by immunoSEQ multiplex PCR, the TCRdb table keeps only in-frame clones and is missing some. Among hundreds of thousands of clones, over 75% were seen once, and the ten largest hold 2% to 3%. This chain uses TRBV10-3 with TRBJ1-1; possible D gene TRBD1, 5 bases. The sequence derives from a woman younger than 35 who had recovered from COVID-19. Source material: PBMCs or T cells enriched from blood (not recorded which). As DNA, the CDR3 is TGTGCCATCAGAGTAACAGGCGCCGGGACTGAAGCTTTCTTT. It translates to CAIRVTGAGTEAFF.